Sequencing of this T cell receptor beta chain was carried out in a study of molecular identifiers for immune sequencing clone quantification (dated by TCRdb to the late 2010s). Regarding the complete study: For a replicate experiment, RNA from roughly 18,000 or 92,000 naive CD8 T cells was divided into five aliquots, of which four were sequenced. CD8 T cells were used in a methods study to benchmark molecular-identifier clustering-based TCR repertoire sequencing (MIDCIRS) and TCR RNA copy counting.

Naive CD8 T cell libraries were made from approximately 22,000 to 940,000 sorted cells using 10%, 30% or 50% of purified RNA. Naive CD8 T cells, defined as CD8+CD4-CCR7+CD45RA+, were FACS-sorted into RLT Plus buffer on a BD FACSAria II. Approximately 9 TCR copies' worth of Jurkat RNA were spiked into about 20,000-1,000,000 naive CD8 T cell samples to test detection sensitivity. CD8 T cells were enriched using RosetteSep CD8+ T Cell Enrichment Cocktail and Ficoll-Paque, and the enriched cells then underwent ACK red cell lysis. This clonotype has a handful of counts. Its antigen specificity is not known. This may arise from a read error, as a much more abundant clone is one base away. V gives up 7 bases and J gives up 4 bases, and the segment between their germline ends measures 13 bases. The CDR3 has 13 amino acids, counting the end cysteine and phenylalanine. Only the CDR3 portion is preserved as DNA: 39 bases, with reading frame beginning at the first base. From a lookup of the germline V gene, CDR1 and CDR2 are SQVTM and ANQGSEA.

To prepare the library, PCR was applied. TCRdb records NextSeq 500 as the sequencer. Preparation of bulk TCR libraries followed a previously described approach, with the TCR primers listed in Table S5. The Qiagen AllPrep DNA/RNA kit was used to purify total RNA. Before any analysis, reads coming from multiple sequencing runs of the same library were combined into one pool. For the original study's pipeline: Reads were retained only if the reads had an exact TCR constant sequence, and the retained reads were trimmed to 150 nt and grouped according to their 12-nt molecular barcodes. Reads in each barcode group were sub-clustered using a 15% Levenshtein threshold, and a quality-weighted consensus sequence was built for each RNA molecule. Non-functional sequences were removed, as were lower-count sequences one edit away from another. Based on fitting two negative binomial distributions, any barcode sub-cluster with under 20% of the maximum read count was discarded. TCRdb applied fastp at Q25 and MiXCR to the public reads, then kept only in-frame beta chains. Every entry covers one CDR3 protein and lists the most common genes and DNA from its rows. The V and J calls here are based on TCRdb, not the publication. Recorded for this sample are under 800,000 distinct CDR3 sequences; about 25% of them occurred a single time. 0.78% of the sample is taken by the ten largest.

General findings and caveats noted by the study authors: A single cell's worth of spiked-in Jurkat TCR RNA was reported detectable even among 750,000 to 1,000,000 naive CD8 T cells. Highly expanded clone sizes could be underestimated if identical TCR molecules share a barcode. In CMV-specific effector cells, clones with more than 20 RNA copies contained over 98% of molecules, whereas in naive cells such clones contained under 1% of molecules. Modeling estimated about three recovered TCR RNA copies per cell, compared with approximately 10 by digital PCR, which implies about 30% capture efficiency. Spiked-in Jurkat TCR RNA (roughly 10 copies' worth), which is not part of the donor repertoire, was contained in the naive libraries. When barcode sub-clustering was left out, chimeric consensus sequences inflated TCR diversity, with chimeras reaching as high as 47%.

Recombination joined TRBV29-1 with TRBJ1-4; the D segment could be TRBD1, given 5 matching bases. Specimen: naive CD8+ T cells from blood, with Jurkat cell RNA spiked in. Taken with the paper, the label for cell subset or site translates to: FACS-sorted CD8+CD4-CCR7+CD45RA+ naive T cells. The sequence was obtained from a human donor in good health. Some libraries in this study had Jurkat cell RNA spiked in. Here the CDR3 is given as CSAEGLFNEKLFF. The DNA is TGCAGCGCCGAGGGACTGTTTAATGAAAAACTGTTTTTT.